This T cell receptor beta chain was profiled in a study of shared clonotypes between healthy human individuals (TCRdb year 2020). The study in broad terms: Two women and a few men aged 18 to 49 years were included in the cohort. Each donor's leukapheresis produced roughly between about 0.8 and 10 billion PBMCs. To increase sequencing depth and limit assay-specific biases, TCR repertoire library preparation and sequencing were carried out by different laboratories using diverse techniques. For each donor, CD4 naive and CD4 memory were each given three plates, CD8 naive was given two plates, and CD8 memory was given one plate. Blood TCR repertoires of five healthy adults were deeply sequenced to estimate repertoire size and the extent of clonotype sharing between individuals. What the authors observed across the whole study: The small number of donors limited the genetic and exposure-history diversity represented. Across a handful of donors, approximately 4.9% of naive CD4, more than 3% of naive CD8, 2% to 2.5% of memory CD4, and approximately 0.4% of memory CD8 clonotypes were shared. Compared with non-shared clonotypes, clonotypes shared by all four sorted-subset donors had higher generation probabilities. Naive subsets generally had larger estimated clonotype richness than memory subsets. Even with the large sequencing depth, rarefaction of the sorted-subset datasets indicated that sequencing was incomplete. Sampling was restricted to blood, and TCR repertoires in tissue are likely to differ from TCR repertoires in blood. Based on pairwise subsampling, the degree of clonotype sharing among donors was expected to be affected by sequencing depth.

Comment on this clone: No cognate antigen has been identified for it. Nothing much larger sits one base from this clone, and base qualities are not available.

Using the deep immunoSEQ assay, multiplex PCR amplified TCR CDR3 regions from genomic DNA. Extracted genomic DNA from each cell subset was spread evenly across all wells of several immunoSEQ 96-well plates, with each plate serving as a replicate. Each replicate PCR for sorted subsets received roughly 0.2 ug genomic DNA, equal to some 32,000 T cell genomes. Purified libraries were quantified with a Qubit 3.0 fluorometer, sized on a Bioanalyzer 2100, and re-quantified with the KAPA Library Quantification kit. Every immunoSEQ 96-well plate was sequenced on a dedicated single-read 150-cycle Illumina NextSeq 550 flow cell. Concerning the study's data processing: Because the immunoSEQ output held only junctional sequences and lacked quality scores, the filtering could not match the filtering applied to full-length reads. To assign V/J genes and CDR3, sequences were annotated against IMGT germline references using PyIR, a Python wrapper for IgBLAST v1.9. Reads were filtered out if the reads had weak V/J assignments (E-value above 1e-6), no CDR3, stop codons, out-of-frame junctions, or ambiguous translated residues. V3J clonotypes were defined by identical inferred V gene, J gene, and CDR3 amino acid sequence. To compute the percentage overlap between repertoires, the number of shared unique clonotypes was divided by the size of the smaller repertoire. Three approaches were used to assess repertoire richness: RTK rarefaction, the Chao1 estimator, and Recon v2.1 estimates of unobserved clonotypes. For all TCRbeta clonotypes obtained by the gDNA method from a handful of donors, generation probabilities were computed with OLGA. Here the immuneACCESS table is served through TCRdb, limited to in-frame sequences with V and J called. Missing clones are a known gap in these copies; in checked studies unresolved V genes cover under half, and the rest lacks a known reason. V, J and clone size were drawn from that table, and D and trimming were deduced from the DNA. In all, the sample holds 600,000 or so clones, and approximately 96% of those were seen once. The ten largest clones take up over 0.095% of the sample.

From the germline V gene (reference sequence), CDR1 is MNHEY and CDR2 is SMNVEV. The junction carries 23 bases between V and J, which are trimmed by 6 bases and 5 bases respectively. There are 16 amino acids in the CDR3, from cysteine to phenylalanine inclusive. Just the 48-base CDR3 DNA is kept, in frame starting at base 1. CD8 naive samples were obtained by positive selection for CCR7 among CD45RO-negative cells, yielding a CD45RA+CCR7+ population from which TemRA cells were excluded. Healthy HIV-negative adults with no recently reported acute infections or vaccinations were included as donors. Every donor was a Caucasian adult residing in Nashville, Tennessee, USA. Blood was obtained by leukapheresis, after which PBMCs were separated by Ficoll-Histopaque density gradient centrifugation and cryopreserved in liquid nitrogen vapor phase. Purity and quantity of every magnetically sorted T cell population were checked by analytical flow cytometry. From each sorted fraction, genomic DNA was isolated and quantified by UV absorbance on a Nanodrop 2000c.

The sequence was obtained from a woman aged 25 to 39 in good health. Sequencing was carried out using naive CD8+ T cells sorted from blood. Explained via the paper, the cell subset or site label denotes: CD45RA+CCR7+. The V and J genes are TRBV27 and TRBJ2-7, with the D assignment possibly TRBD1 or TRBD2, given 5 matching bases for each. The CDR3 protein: CASSLLRQPKGDEQYF. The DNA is TGTGCCAGCAGCCTACTCCGACAGCCTAAGGGAGACGAGCAGTACTTC.